This T cell receptor (beta chain) was retrieved from a study of shared clonotypes between healthy human individuals. The CDR3 extends over 14 amino acids. Per germline, CDR1 SGHRS and CDR2 YFSETQ. With 2 bases clipped from V and 2 bases from J, the junction kept 1 base outside the gene matches. The sample holds many counts of this clone. Other DNA sequences in this sample translate to the same CDR3. Data came from immunoSEQ multiplex PCR; TCRdb stores just in-frame clones and leaves some out. This repertoire shows 780,000 or so clones, approximately 77% found once; its top ten account for less than 2%.

Sequencing was carried out using memory CD4+ T cells sorted from blood. Described subset: CD45RA-negative fraction. The clonotype originates from a woman in her thirties in good health. The V and J genes are TRBV5-1 and TRBJ1-3; 7 bases align to TRBD1. The CDR3 protein is CASSFGTAGNTIYF. DNA of the CDR3: TGCGCCAGCAGCTTCGGGACAGCTGGAAACACCATATATTTT.